The rows below give T cell receptor beta chains drawn from one sample of a study of shared clonotypes between healthy human individuals. Produced via immunoSEQ multiplex PCR; TCRdb's table is partial and in-frame only. The sample records about 490,000 clones, 70% to 80% being singletons. Material: PBMCs. The receptors come from a middle-aged woman in good health. Some clones in this sample may be carry-over from other donors' samples. The CDR3 runs from the conserved cysteine through the conserved F or W. Each record gives: CDR3 length, V gene, D gene, clone size, J gene, CDR3 DNA, CDR3 protein. The D gene is left open where the match is weak. Size tells how often a clone was seen (once, few, many) or the class of an expanded clone, and some rows leave it out.

CDR3 length: 13; V gene: TRBV6-1; D gene: .; clone size: few; J gene: TRBJ1-5; CDR3 DNA: TGTGCCAGCAGTGAAGGGTTGTTACAGCCCCAGCATTTT; CDR3 protein: CASSEGLLQPQHF
CDR3 length: 17; V gene: TRBV4-2; D gene: .; clone size: once; J gene: TRBJ1-3; CDR3 DNA: TGTGCCAGCAGCCAAACCGGGACATTTAGCTCTGGAAACACCATATATTTT; CDR3 protein: CASSQTGTFSSGNTIYF
CDR3 length: 14; V gene: TRBV18; D gene: .; clone size: .; J gene: TRBJ1-2; CDR3 DNA: TGTGCCAGCTCACCCGAGAACGAGTACGATGGCTACACCTTC; CDR3 protein: CASSPENEYDGYTF
CDR3 length: 12; V gene: TRBV2; D gene: .; clone size: .; J gene: TRBJ1-1; CDR3 DNA: TGTGCCAGAGGACGGTTGAACACTGAAGCTTTCTTT; CDR3 protein: CARGRLNTEAFF
CDR3 length: 13; V gene: TRBV7-3; D gene: TRBD2; clone size: .; J gene: TRBJ2-5; CDR3 DNA: TGTGCCAGCAGCTACCTAGCGGGAGAGACCCAGTACTTC; CDR3 protein: CASSYLAGETQYF
CDR3 length: 13; V gene: TRBV6-5; D gene: TRBD1; clone size: .; J gene: TRBJ1-2; CDR3 DNA: TGTGCCAGCAGGGAATACACAGGGGATGGCTACACCTTC; CDR3 protein: CASREYTGDGYTF
CDR3 length: 14; V gene: TRBV2; D gene: .; clone size: .; J gene: TRBJ2-2; CDR3 DNA: TGTGCCAGCCGGGGGGCAGTGAACACCGGGGAGCTGTTTTTT; CDR3 protein: CASRGAVNTGELFF
CDR3 length: 14; V gene: TRBV19; D gene: .; clone size: .; J gene: TRBJ1-2; CDR3 DNA: TGTGCCAGTAGTATGGGGAATTCTAACTATGGCTACACCTTC; CDR3 protein: CASSMGNSNYGYTF
CDR3 length: 13; V gene: TRBV19; D gene: .; clone size: .; J gene: TRBJ1-5; CDR3 DNA: TGTGCCAGTACAACGGGGCACAATCAGCCCCAGCATTTT; CDR3 protein: CASTTGHNQPQHF
CDR3 length: 15; V gene: TRBV27; D gene: .; clone size: .; J gene: TRBJ2-1; CDR3 DNA: TGTGCCAGCAGTCTACCGGGACTCACCTACAATGAGCAGTTCTTC; CDR3 protein: CASSLPGLTYNEQFF
CDR3 length: 15; V gene: TRBV28; D gene: TRBD1; clone size: .; J gene: TRBJ1-1; CDR3 DNA: TGTGCCAGCAGTTTCCCGAGGGGGCTTGGCACTGAAGCTTTCTTT; CDR3 protein: CASSFPRGLGTEAFF
CDR3 length: 17; V gene: TRBV11-2; D gene: TRBD2; clone size: .; J gene: TRBJ2-1; CDR3 DNA: TGTGCCAGCAGCTTCGGCCTTAGCGGGAGGACCTACCCTGAGCAGTTCTTC; CDR3 protein: CASSFGLSGRTYPEQFF
CDR3 length: 12; V gene: TRBV11-3; D gene: .; clone size: .; J gene: TRBJ2-1; CDR3 DNA: TGTGCCAGCAGCTTAAGGGGGGATGAGCAGTTCTTC; CDR3 protein: CASSLRGDEQFF
CDR3 length: 16; V gene: TRBV5-1; D gene: TRBD2; clone size: .; J gene: TRBJ2-1; CDR3 DNA: TGCGCCAGCAGCTTGGATGTCCTAGCGGGAGTGGATGAGCAGTTCTTC; CDR3 protein: CASSLDVLAGVDEQFF
CDR3 length: 15; V gene: TRBV11-2; D gene: TRBD2; clone size: .; J gene: TRBJ2-7; CDR3 DNA: TGTGCCAGCACCAAGGGACTAGCTTTTTTCTACGAGCAGTACTTC; CDR3 protein: CASTKGLAFFYEQYF
CDR3 length: 17; V gene: TRBV4-1; D gene: TRBD2; clone size: .; J gene: TRBJ2-3; CDR3 DNA: TGCGCCAGCAGCACGGGACTAGCGGGAAGGCCGTTAGATACGCAGTATTTT; CDR3 protein: CASSTGLAGRPLDTQYF
CDR3 length: 13; V gene: TRBV28; D gene: .; clone size: once; J gene: TRBJ2-7; CDR3 DNA: TGTGCCAGCAGTTTTGGGGGAACCTACGAGCAGTACTTC; CDR3 protein: CASSFGGTYEQYF
CDR3 length: 15; V gene: TRBV4-1; D gene: .; clone size: .; J gene: TRBJ2-3; CDR3 DNA: TGCGCCAGCAGACATATTACATGGGGCACAGATACGCAGTATTTT; CDR3 protein: CASRHITWGTDTQYF
CDR3 length: 13; V gene: TRBV30; D gene: .; clone size: .; J gene: TRBJ1-5; CDR3 DNA: TGTGCCTGGAGTGTTATGGCGGGTCAGCCCCAGCATTTT; CDR3 protein: CAWSVMAGQPQHF
CDR3 length: 16; V gene: TRBV4-1; D gene: TRBD2; clone size: .; J gene: TRBJ2-7; CDR3 DNA: TGCGCCAGCAGCCACCCAACTAAGCGGGAGGGTGCCGAGCAGTACTTC; CDR3 protein: CASSHPTKREGAEQYF
CDR3 length: 16; V gene: TRBV10-3; D gene: TRBD2; clone size: .; J gene: TRBJ2-2; CDR3 DNA: TGTGCCATCAGTGAGTCGACTAGCGGGTTCACCGGGGAGCTGTTTTTT; CDR3 protein: CAISESTSGFTGELFF
CDR3 length: 12; V gene: TRBV14; D gene: TRBD1; clone size: few; J gene: TRBJ2-7; CDR3 DNA: TGTGCCAGCAGCAGGGACAGCCGGGAGCAGTACTTC; CDR3 protein: CASSRDSREQYF
CDR3 length: 16; V gene: TRBV5-1; D gene: TRBD1; clone size: .; J gene: TRBJ1-3; CDR3 DNA: TGCGCCAGCAGCTTGGCCGAGTCCGGACAGGGGCACACCATATATTTT; CDR3 protein: CASSLAESGQGHTIYF
CDR3 length: 14; V gene: TRBV2; D gene: TRBD1; clone size: .; J gene: TRBJ2-2; CDR3 DNA: TGTGCCAGCAGGGGGACAGGGGCCACCGGGGAGCTGTTTTTT; CDR3 protein: CASRGTGATGELFF
CDR3 length: 16; V gene: TRBV2; D gene: .; clone size: .; J gene: TRBJ1-1; CDR3 DNA: TGTGCCAGCAGTGAAGAAGGGCAGGGGTCGGGCACTGAAGCTTTCTTT; CDR3 protein: CASSEEGQGSGTEAFF
CDR3 length: 11; V gene: TRBV29-1; D gene: .; clone size: .; J gene: TRBJ2-2; CDR3 DNA: TGCAGCGTTGTCTTCTCCGGGGAGCTGTTTTTT; CDR3 protein: CSVVFSGELFF
CDR3 length: 16; V gene: TRBV18; D gene: .; clone size: many; J gene: TRBJ2-1; CDR3 DNA: TGTGCCAGCTCACCACTCGCGGTACTATCCTACAATGAGCAGTTCTTC; CDR3 protein: CASSPLAVLSYNEQFF